A single sample gave rise to the 24 T cell receptor beta chains below, sequenced in a study of radiation and T cells in renal cell carcinoma. Some clones are missing from TCRdb's copy, which holds only in-frame ones; the method was immunoSEQ multiplex PCR. The sample lists approximately 79,000 clones; 82% were seen once. The time point denotes: blood 2 weeks post-SBRT. The treatment is: 15 Gy SBRT to primary tumor, nephrectomy 4 weeks later. The sample consisted of blood, taken from a patient whose treatment included radiotherapy and nephrectomy. Source of these receptors: a man in his sixties with renal cell carcinoma.

In this sample, this clone turned up a few times. The gene calls are TRBV5-5 and TRBJ2-4; 10 bases align to TRBD1. The germline CDR1 and CDR2 sequences are SGHKS and YYEKEE (reference sequence). J gave up 0 bases and V 4 bases, and 4 bases lay outside the gene matches. The CDR3 runs to 16 residues. The CDR3 DNA reads TGTGCCAGCAGCGGAGGGACAGGGGTAGCCAAAAACATTCAGTACTTC. It is translated as CASSGGTGVAKNIQYF.

J is TRBJ2-7 and V is TRBV6-6; D is possibly TRBD1 (6 bases). The CDR3 is made up of 14 amino acids. In germline, CDR1 is MNHNY, CDR2 SVGAGI (reference sequence). V dropped 8 bases and J dropped 2 bases, with 16 bases sitting between them. This CDR3 is CASGQTGYPYEQYF. As DNA, the CDR3 is TGTGCCAGCGGACAAACAGGGTATCCCTACGAGCAGTACTTC.

The V gene is TRBV6-1, the J gene TRBJ1-5; D call uncertain. The CDR3 has 14 amino acids. The ends were cut back, 7 bases at V and 6 bases at J, with 16 bases in the middle. Germline V lookup: CDR1 MNHNS, CDR2 SASEGT. CDR3: CASTSLSGSQPQHF. The CDR3 nucleotides read TGTGCCAGCACCTCTCTTAGTGGTTCTCAGCCCCAGCATTTT.

The rearrangement joins TRBV5-1 to TRBJ2-2; unclear D gene. CDR3 length equals 15 residues. Per germline, CDR1 SGHRS and CDR2 YFSETQ. The V end lost 1 base, the J end lost 2 bases, and 9 bases lay between the germline ends. For the CDR3, the DNA is TGCGCCAGCAGCTTGACGGTACAAAACACCGGGGAGCTGTTTTTT. This encodes CASSLTVQNTGELFF.

This clone was seen more than once but under ten times. The J gene is TRBJ1-1, the V gene TRBV29-1, with 7 bases identical to TRBD1. This CDR3 has 13 residues. Per the germline V gene, CDR1 is SQVTM and CDR2 is ANQGSEA. V lost 3 bases, J lost 0 bases, and 1 base stayed unmatched. The CDR3 here is CSVDDRVNTEAFF. The DNA for the CDR3 is TGCAGCGTTGACGACAGGGTGAACACTGAAGCTTTCTTT.

The chain uses TRBV19 and TRBJ2-7; D is tentatively TRBD1 or TRBD2 (5 bases each). There are 13 residues in the CDR3. Germline-derived CDR1 and CDR2 are LNHDA and SQIVND (reference sequence). Between the trimmed V and J ends, which lost 4 bases and 0 bases, there was a span of 7 bases. Here the CDR3 reads CASSRGSSYEQYF. The CDR3 DNA reads as TGTGCCAGTAGTAGGGGGAGCTCCTACGAGCAGTACTTC. The full variable domain, in which reference TRBV19 and TRBJ2-7 provide the parts outside the CDR3, is DGGITQSPKYLFRKEGQNVTLSCEQNLNHDAMYWYRQDPGQGLRLIYYSQIVNDFQKGDIAEGYSVSREKKESFPLTVTSAQKNPTAFYLCASSRGSSYEQYFGPGTRLTVT.

This chain connects TRBV5-1 to TRBJ2-5; TRBD1 aligns across 8 bases. Germline values: CDR1 SGHRS, CDR2 YFSETQ. The CDR3 has 15 amino acids. Trimming at V came to 4 bases and at J to 5 bases, leaving 10 bases not matched to a gene. The CDR3 sequence is CASSPSRTGRETQYF. The CDR3, as DNA: TGCGCCAGCAGCCCATCTCGGACAGGGAGGGAGACCCAGTACTTC.

The CDR3 is CASSLAWERDEQFF. The CDR3 DNA follows: TGTGCCAGCAGCTTGGCCTGGGAGAGGGATGAGCAGTTCTTC. The gene calls are TRBV5-8 and TRBJ2-1; TRBD2 might be the D (5 bases). Trimming stripped 0 bases from V and 8 bases from J, with 12 bases between. The CDR3 runs 14 residues. The germline V gene encodes CDR1 SGHTS and CDR2 YDEGEE.

This chain links TRBV7-9 with TRBJ2-3; 7 bases agree with TRBD2. With V trimmed by 3 bases and J by 6 bases, 9 bases remained unmatched. Germline-derived CDR1 and CDR2 are SEHNR and FQNEAQ (reference sequence). The CDR3 extends over 15 amino acids. The CDR3 DNA sequence: TGTGCCAGCAGCTTTCAGCAGGGACTATGGGATACGCAGTATTTT. Its protein is CASSFQQGLWDTQYF.

The chain carries TRBV7-2 and TRBJ2-3; TRBD2 agrees at 9 bases. Germline CDR1 is SGHTA and CDR2 is FQGNSA. J lost 2 bases, V lost 7 bases, and 4 bases had no gene match. The CDR3 extends over 14 amino acids. As DNA, the CDR3 is TGTGCCAGCACCCTAGCGGGAATCACAGATACGCAGTATTTT. It encodes CASTLAGITDTQYF.

The genes are TRBV18 and TRBJ1-2; D possibly corresponds to TRBD1 (5 bases). Germline V gene data show CDR1 as KGHSH and CDR2 as LQKENI. This CDR3 has 16 residues. The V and J ends lost 3 bases and 8 bases respectively, with 22 bases between them. CDR3 residues: CASSPQGIAQGGGYTF. For the CDR3, the DNA is TGTGCCAGCTCACCCCAGGGAATAGCCCAAGGAGGGGGCTACACCTTC.

The rearrangement uses TRBV11-2 and TRBJ1-2; 7 bases align to TRBD1. Germline lookup yields CDR1 SGHAT and CDR2 FQNNGV. The CDR3 loop spans 12 amino acids. After removal of 3 bases from V and 8 bases from J, the junction contained 3 bases not matched to a gene. CDR3 in amino acids: CASSLRDRGYTF. The CDR3, as DNA: TGTGCCAGCAGCTTGAGGGACAGAGGCTACACCTTC.

J is TRBJ2-7 and V is TRBV7-6; 11 bases line up with TRBD1. V dropped 0 bases and J dropped 4; count of bases not matched to a gene: 2. Looked up from germline, CDR1 is SGHVS and CDR2 is FNYEAQ. The CDR3 is 15 amino acids. The CDR3 DNA sequence: TGTGCCAGCAGCTTAGCCGGGACAGGGGGTTACGAGCAGTACTTC. Its protein product is CASSLAGTGGYEQYF.

This clone has just one count. The V call is TRBV7-9, the J call TRBJ2-2; TRBD2 aligns across 8 bases. This CDR3 region has 18 residues. The V gene's germline CDR1 is SEHNR and CDR2 FQNEAQ (reference sequence). With 5 bases clipped from V and 3 bases from J, the junction kept 14 bases outside the gene matches. CDR3 region: CASSPPTGLAGYTGELFF. DNA of the CDR3: TGTGCCAGCAGCCCCCCCACGGGTCTAGCGGGCTACACCGGGGAGCTGTTTTTT. Looking up the rest from reference TRBV7-9 and TRBJ2-2 gives the full variable domain: DTGVSQNPRHKITKRGQNVTFRCDPISEHNRLYWYRQTLGQGPEFLTYFQNEAQLEKSRLLSDRFSAERPKGSFSTLEIQRTEQGDSAMYLCASSPPTGLAGYTGELFFGEGSRLTVL.

There are a few counts of this clone. This chain links TRBV19 with TRBJ2-1; possible D gene TRBD2, 6 bases. This CDR3 spans 16 amino acids. Germline V CDR1 and CDR2: LNHDA, SQIVND (reference sequence). The V and J ends lost 4 bases and 2 bases respectively, with 15 bases between them. In DNA form, the CDR3 reads TGTGCCAGTAGTACTACCGGGACTCGTCCCTACAATGAGCAGTTCTTC. Its protein product is CASSTTGTRPYNEQFF. Supplemented by reference TRBV19 and TRBJ2-1, the full variable domain reads DGGITQSPKYLFRKEGQNVTLSCEQNLNHDAMYWYRQDPGQGLRLIYYSQIVNDFQKGDIAEGYSVSREKKESFPLTVTSAQKNPTAFYLCASSTTGTRPYNEQFFGPGTRLTVL.

This chain joins TRBV13 and TRBJ2-5; tentatively, D is TRBD2 (5 bases). Germline lookup yields CDR1 PRHDT and CDR2 FYEKMQ (reference sequence). The CDR3 is made up of 16 amino acids. Between the trimmed V and J ends, which lost 4 bases and 2 bases, there was a span of 17 bases. The CDR3 reads CASSSGPATGQETQYF. The CDR3 DNA sequence: TGTGCCAGCAGCTCCGGACCGGCGACGGGACAAGAGACCCAGTACTTC.

This sequence joins TRBV7-9 and TRBJ2-5, with a tentative D call TRBD2 (6 bases). There are 15 residues in the CDR3. Germline V lookup: CDR1 SEHNR, CDR2 FQNEAQ (reference sequence). V was cut by 2 bases and J by 0 bases, with 10 bases left in between. The CDR3 protein is CASSLWRDHQETQYF. Here the CDR3 DNA reads TGTGCCAGCAGCTTATGGCGGGATCACCAAGAGACCCAGTACTTC.

The chain recombines TRBV19 with TRBJ2-3; TRBD1 matches 8 bases. Germline CDR1 reads LNHDA; CDR2 reads SQIVND (reference sequence). The CDR3 has 16 residues. Losses at the gene ends were 5 bases for V and 0 bases for J; bases not matched to a gene: 7. In DNA form, the CDR3 reads TGTGCCAGTAGTGGTCCGACAGGGGCTAGCACAGATACGCAGTATTTT. Translation: CASSGPTGASTDTQYF.

The rearrangement links TRBV7-9 to TRBJ2-7, with 7 bases lining up with TRBD2. Germline V CDR1 and CDR2: SEHNR, FQNEAQ (reference sequence). Trimming at V came to 1 base and at J to 4 bases, leaving 10 bases not matched to a gene. This CDR3 spans 16 amino acids. CDR3 protein: CASSLETGGFNYEQYF. The CDR3 DNA sequence: TGTGCCAGCAGCTTAGAGACGGGAGGATTTAATTACGAGCAGTACTTC.

This clone showed up just once. The chain employs TRBV5-1 and TRBJ2-3; TRBD2 might be the D (6 bases). Trimming cost V 5 bases and J 2 bases, with 12 bases left between them. Germline V gene data show CDR1 as SGHRS and CDR2 as YFSETQ. This CDR3 spans 14 amino acids. In DNA, the CDR3 is TGCGCCAGCAGAAGGACTACCGACACAGATACGCAGTATTTT. Amino acids: CASRRTTDTDTQYF.

This chain connects TRBV28 to TRBJ1-3, with D possibly matching TRBD1 (5 bases). Trimming stripped 10 bases from V and 0 bases from J, with 16 bases between. Germline CDR1 and CDR2: MDHEN and SYDVKM. This CDR3 region has 15 residues. CDR3 amino acids: CATNPQVGSGNTIYF. The CDR3 bases are TGTGCCACCAACCCACAGGTCGGCTCTGGAAACACCATATATTTT.

V and J are TRBV4-1 and TRBJ1-1, with 9 bases matching TRBD1. V was pared by 3 bases and J by 1 base, with 3 bases of the junction left unmatched. The CDR3 length is 15 residues. CDR1 and CDR2 (germline): MGHRA, YSYEKL. CDR3 in amino acids: CASSQRTGANTEAFF. DNA for the CDR3: TGCGCCAGCAGCCAGCGGACAGGGGCGAACACTGAAGCTTTCTTT.

This clone was recorded only once. The chain carries TRBV27 and TRBJ2-7, with D maybe TRBD2 (6 bases). V lost 0 bases to trimming and J lost 3 bases, with 9 bases between them. This CDR3 has 14 residues. Per the germline V gene, CDR1 is MNHEY and CDR2 is SMNVEV (reference sequence). CDR3 sequence reads: CASSLSGLLYEQYF. In DNA form, the CDR3 reads TGTGCCAGCAGTTTATCGGGACTCCTCTACGAGCAGTACTTC.

The genes are TRBV27 and TRBJ1-1, with D perhaps TRBD1 (6 bases). The CDR3 is made up of 15 amino acids. The V end lost 0 bases, the J end lost 3 bases, and 11 bases lay between the germline ends. Germline CDR1 reads MNHEY; CDR2 reads SMNVEV (reference sequence). DNA for the CDR3: TGTGCCAGCAGTTTATCCGGGGGGCCCCACACTGAAGCTTTCTTT. Encoded protein: CASSLSGGPHTEAFF.